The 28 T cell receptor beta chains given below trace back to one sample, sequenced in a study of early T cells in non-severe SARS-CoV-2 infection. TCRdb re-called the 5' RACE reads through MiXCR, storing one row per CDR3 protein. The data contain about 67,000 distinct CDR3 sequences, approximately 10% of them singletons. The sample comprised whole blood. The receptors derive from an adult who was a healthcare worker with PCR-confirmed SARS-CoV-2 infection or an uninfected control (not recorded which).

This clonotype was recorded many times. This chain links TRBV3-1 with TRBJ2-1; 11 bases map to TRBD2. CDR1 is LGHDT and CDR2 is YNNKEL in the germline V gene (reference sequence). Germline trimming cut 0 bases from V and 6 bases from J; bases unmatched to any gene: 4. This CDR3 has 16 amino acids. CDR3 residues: CASSQDRLAGGNEQFF. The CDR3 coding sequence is TGTGCCAGCAGCCAAGATCGGCTAGCGGGGGGCAATGAGCAGTTCTTC.

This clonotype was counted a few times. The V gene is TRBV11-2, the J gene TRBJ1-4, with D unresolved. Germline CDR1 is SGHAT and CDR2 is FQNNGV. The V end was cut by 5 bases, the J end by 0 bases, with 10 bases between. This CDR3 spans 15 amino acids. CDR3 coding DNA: TGTGCCAGCAGCGAAGGCCAACCAACTAATGAAAAACTGTTTTTT. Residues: CASSEGQPTNEKLFF.

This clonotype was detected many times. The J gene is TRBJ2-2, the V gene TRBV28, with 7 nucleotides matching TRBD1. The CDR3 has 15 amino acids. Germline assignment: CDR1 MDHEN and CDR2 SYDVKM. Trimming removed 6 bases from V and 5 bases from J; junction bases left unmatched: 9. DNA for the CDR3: TGTGCCAGCAGCGAGAACAGGGGCGAGACCGGGGAGCTGTTTTTT. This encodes CASSENRGETGELFF.

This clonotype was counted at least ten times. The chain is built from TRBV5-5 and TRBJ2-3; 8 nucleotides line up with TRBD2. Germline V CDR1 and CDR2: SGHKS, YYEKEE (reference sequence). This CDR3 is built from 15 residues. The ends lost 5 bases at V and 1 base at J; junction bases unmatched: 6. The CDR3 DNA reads TGTGCCAGCAGTCCGGGGGGGCCCGGCACAGATACGCAGTATTTT. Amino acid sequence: CASSPGGPGTDTQYF.

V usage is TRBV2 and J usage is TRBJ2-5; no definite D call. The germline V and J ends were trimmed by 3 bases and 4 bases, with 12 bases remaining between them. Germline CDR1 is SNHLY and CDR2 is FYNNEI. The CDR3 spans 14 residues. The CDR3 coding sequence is TGTGCCAGCAGTGATCAGGCTTCAGGAGAGACCCAGTACTTC. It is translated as CASSDQASGETQYF.

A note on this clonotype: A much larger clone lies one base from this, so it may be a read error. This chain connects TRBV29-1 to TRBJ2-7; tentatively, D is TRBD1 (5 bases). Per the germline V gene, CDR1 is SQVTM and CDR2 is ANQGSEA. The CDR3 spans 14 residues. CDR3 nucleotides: TGCAGCGTTGCTTTCGACAGAAGCTCCTGCGAGCAGTACTTC. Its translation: CSVAFDRSSCEQYF.

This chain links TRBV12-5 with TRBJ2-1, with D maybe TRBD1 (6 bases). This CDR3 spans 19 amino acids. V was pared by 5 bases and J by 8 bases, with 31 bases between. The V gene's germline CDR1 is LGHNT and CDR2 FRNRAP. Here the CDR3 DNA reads TGTGCTAGTGGTCCTCCCCTAGGCAGGGGAAATCACCAAGAGTATGAGCAGTTCTTC. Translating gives CASGPPLGRGNHQEYEQFF. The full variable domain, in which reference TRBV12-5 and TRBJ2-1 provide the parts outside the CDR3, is DARVTQTPRHKVTEMGQEVTMRCQPILGHNTVFWYRQTMMQGLELLAYFRNRAPLDDSGMPKDRFSAEMPDATLATLKIQPSEPRDSAVYFCASGPPLGRGNHQEYEQFFGPGTRLTVL.

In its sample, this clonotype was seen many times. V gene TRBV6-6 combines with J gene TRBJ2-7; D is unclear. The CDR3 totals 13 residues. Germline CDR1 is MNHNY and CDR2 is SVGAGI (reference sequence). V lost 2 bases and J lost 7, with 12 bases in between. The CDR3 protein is CASSYSIYEEQYF. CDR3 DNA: TGTGCCAGCAGTTACAGTATCTACGAGGAGCAGTACTTC.

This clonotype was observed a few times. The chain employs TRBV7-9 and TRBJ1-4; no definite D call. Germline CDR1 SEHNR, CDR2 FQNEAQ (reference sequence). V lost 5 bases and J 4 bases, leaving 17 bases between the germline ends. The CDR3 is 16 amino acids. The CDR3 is CASSPRDRAGNEKLFF. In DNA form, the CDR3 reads TGTGCCAGCAGCCCTCGAGACCGGGCTGGTAATGAAAAACTGTTTTTT. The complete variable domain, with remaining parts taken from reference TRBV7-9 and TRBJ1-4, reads DTGVSQNPRHKITKRGQNVTFRCDPISEHNRLYWYRQTLGQGPEFLTYFQNEAQLEKSRLLSDRFSAERPKGSFSTLEIQRTEQGDSAMYLCASSPRDRAGNEKLFFGSGTQLSVL.

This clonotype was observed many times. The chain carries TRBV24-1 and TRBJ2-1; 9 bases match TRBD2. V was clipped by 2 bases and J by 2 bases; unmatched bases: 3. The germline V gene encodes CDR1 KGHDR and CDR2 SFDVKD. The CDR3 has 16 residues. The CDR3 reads CATSDSTSGTYNEQFF. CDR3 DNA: TGTGCCACCAGTGATTCGACTAGCGGCACCTACAATGAGCAGTTCTTC.

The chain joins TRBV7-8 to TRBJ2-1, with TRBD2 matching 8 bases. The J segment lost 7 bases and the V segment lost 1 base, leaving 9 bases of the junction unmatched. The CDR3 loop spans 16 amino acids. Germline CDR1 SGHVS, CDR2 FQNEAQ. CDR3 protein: CASSLEVSGIQNEQFF. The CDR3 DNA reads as TGTGCCAGCAGCTTAGAGGTTAGCGGGATCCAAAATGAGCAGTTCTTC.

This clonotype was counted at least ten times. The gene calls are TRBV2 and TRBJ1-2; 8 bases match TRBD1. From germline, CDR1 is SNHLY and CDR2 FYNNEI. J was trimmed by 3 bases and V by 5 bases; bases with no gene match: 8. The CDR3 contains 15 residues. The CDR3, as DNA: TGTGCCAGCAGTCCCAAATCCAGGGGGCACTATGGCTACACCTTC. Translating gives CASSPKSRGHYGYTF.

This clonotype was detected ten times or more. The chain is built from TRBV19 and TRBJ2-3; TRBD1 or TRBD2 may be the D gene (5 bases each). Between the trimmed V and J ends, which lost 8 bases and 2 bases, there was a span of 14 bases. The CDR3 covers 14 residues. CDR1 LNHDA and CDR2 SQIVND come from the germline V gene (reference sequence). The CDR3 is CASGWGPDTDTQYF. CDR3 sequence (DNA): TGTGCCAGTGGGTGGGGACCCGACACAGATACGCAGTATTTT. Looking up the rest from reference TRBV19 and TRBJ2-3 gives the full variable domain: DGGITQSPKYLFRKEGQNVTLSCEQNLNHDAMYWYRQDPGQGLRLIYYSQIVNDFQKGDIAEGYSVSREKKESFPLTVTSAQKNPTAFYLCASGWGPDTDTQYFGPGTRLTVL.

CDR3: CASSLYAGSYEQYF. DNA for the CDR3: TGCGCCAGCAGCTTGTATGCAGGCTCCTACGAGCAGTACTTC. The chain uses TRBV5-1 and TRBJ2-7; unclear D gene. V dropped 1 base and J dropped 0 bases, with 8 bases sitting between them. CDR1 is SGHRS and CDR2 is YFSETQ in the germline V gene. This CDR3 has 14 residues.

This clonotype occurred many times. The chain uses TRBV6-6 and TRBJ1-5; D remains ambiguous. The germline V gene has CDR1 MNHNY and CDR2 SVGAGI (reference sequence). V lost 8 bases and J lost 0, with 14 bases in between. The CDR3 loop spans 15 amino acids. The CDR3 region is CASCLVGYSNQPQHF. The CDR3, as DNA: TGTGCCAGCTGTTTAGTCGGGTATAGCAATCAGCCCCAGCATTTT.

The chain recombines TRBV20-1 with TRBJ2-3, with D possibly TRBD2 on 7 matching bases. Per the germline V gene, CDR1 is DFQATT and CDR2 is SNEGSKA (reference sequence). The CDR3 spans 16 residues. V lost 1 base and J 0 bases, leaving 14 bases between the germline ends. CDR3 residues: CSARGLAGASTDTQYF. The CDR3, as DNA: TGCAGTGCTAGAGGATTGGCGGGGGCTAGCACAGATACGCAGTATTTT.

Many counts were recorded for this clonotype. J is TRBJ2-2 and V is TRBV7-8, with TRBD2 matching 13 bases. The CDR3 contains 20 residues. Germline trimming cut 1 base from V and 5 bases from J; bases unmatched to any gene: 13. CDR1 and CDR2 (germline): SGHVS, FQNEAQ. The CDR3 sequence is CASSLGVTSGRATRTGELFF. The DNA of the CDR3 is TGTGCCAGCAGCTTAGGGGTTACTAGCGGGAGGGCCACCCGAACCGGGGAGCTGTTTTTT.

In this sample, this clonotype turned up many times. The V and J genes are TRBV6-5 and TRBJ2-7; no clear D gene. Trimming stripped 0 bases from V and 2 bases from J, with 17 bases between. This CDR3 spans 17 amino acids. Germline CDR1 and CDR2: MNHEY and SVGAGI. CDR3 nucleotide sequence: TGTGCCAGCAGTTACTCGATCCTAGGCCGTTCCGCCTACGAGCAGTACTTC. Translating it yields CASSYSILGRSAYEQYF.

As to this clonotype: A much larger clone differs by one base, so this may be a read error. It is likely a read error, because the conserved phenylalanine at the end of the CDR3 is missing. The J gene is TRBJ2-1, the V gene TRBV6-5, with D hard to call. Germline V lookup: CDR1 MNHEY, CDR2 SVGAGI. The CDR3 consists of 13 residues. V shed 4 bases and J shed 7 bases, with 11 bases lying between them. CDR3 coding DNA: TGTGCCAGCAGTTTAGGTCTTAGAAATGAGCAGTTCTCC. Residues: CASSLGLRNEQFS.

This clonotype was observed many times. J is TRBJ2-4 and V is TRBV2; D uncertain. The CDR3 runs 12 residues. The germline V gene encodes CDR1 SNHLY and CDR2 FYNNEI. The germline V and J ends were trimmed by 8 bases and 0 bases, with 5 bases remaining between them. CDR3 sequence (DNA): TGTGCCAGCGGGGAAGCCAAAAACATTCAGTACTTC. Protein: CASGEAKNIQYF.

CDR3 in DNA: TGTGCCATACAGCGGGGCGATGCGCAGTATTTT. It yields the protein CAIQRGDAQYF. The V gene is TRBV10-3, the J gene TRBJ2-3, with 7 bases fitting TRBD2. The CDR3 sequence is 11 residues long. Germline CDR1 and CDR2: ENHRY and SYGVKD. J lost 10 bases, V lost 9 bases, and 7 bases had no gene match.

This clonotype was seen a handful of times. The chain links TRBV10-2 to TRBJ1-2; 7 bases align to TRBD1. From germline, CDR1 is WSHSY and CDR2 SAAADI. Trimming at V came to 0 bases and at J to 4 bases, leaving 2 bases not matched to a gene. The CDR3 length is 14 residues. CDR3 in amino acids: CASSESGGTYGYTF. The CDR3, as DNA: TGCGCCAGCAGTGAGTCAGGGGGCACCTATGGCTACACCTTC.

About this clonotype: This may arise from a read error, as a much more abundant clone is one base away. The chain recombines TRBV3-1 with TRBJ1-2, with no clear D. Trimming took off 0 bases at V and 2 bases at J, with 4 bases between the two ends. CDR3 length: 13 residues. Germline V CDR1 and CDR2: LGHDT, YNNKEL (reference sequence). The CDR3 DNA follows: TGTGCCAGCAGCCAAGAGGGAAACTATGGCTACACCTTC. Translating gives CASSQEGNYGYTF.

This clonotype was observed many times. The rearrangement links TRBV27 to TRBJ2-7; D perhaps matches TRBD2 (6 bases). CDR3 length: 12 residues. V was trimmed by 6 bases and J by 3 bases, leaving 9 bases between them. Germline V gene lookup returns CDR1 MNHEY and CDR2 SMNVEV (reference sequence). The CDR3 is CASRGLYYEQYF. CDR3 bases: TGTGCCAGCAGAGGACTATACTACGAGCAGTACTTC.

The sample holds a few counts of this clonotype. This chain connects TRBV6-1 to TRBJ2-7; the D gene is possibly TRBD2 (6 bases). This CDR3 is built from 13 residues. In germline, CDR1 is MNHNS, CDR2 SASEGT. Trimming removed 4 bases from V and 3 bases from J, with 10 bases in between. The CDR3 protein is CASSAGGDYEQYF. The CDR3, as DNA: TGTGCCAGCAGTGCCGGGGGAGACTACGAGCAGTACTTC.

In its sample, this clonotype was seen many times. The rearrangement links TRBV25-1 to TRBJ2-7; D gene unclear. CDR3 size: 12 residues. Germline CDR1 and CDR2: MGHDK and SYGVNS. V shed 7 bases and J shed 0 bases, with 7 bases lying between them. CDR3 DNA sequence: TGTGCCAGCACCCTAAGCTCCTACGAGCAGTACTTC. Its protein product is CASTLSSYEQYF.

The CDR3 bases are TGCGCCAGCAGCTTTGGACTAGCGGTGTTGTCCTACAATGAGCAGTTCTTC. Residues: CASSFGLAVLSYNEQFF. The chain joins TRBV5-1 to TRBJ2-1, with TRBD2 matching over 10 bases. Losses at the gene ends were 2 bases for V and 1 base for J; bases not matched to a gene: 6. Germline assignment: CDR1 SGHRS and CDR2 YFSETQ. The CDR3 sequence is 17 residues long. Full variable domain (outside the CDR3, taken from reference TRBV5-1 and TRBJ2-1): KAGVTQTPRYLIKTRGQQVTLSCSPISGHRSVSWYQQTPGQGLQFLFEYFSETQRNKGNFPGRFSGRQFSNSRSEMNVSTLELGDSALYLCASSFGLAVLSYNEQFFGPGTRLTVL.

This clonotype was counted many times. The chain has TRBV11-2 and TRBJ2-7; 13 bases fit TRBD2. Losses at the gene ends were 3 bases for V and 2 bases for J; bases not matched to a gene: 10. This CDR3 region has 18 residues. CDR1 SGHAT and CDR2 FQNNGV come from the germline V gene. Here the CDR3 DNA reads TGTGCCAGCAGCTTCCCCACTAGCGGGAGGGCCGCAACCTACGAGCAGTACTTC. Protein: CASSFPTSGRAATYEQYF.